The following is a T cell receptor (beta chain) sequence with its context. Using immunoSEQ multiplex PCR, the repertoire was profiled, and TCRdb retains in-frame clones only, with some absent. The sample has over 150,000 clones; more than 80% are singletons. Those who participated ranged in age from about 18 to 95 years and resided in roughly 26 US areas. This CDR3 has 15 residues. Germline loops: CDR1 LNHDA, CDR2 SQIVND (reference sequence). Trimming cost V 2 bases and J 1 base; bases outside gene matches: 3. The sample originates from a study of blood T cell repertoires in COVID-19. This TCR was sampled from a man aged 40-50 years who had recovered from COVID-19. Sequenced material: PBMCs or T cells enriched from blood (not recorded which). V and J are TRBV19 and TRBJ2-7; TRBD1 aligns across 9 bases. This chain's CDR3 is CASSIPGTGSYEQYF. The CDR3 nucleotides read TGTGCCAGTAGTATACCCGGGACAGGGTCCTACGAGCAGTACTTC.